These T cell receptor beta chains were read from a single sample in a study of T cell changes during pregnancy in multiple sclerosis. Assay: immunoSEQ multiplex PCR; the TCRdb copy retains only in-frame clones and omits some. The table has tens of thousands of clones, 92% seen once. The sequences come from peripheral blood, collected in the second trimester of pregnancy. Source of these receptors: a female donor with multiple sclerosis, enrolled in a pregnancy study. The CDR3 runs from the conserved cysteine through the conserved F or W. The order of the fields is V gene, J gene, clone size, D gene, CDR3 protein, CDR3 DNA. D genes are given only for firm matches. A row's size may be missing; if present it is once, few, many or a size class.

v_gene: TRBV5-1; j_gene: TRBJ2-7; abundance: NA; d_gene: TRBD2; CDR3aa: CASSLVAGDYEQYF; CDR3nt: TGCGCCAGCAGCTTGGTAGCGGGAGACTACGAGCAGTACTTC
v_gene: TRBV6-1; j_gene: TRBJ1-2; abundance: NA; d_gene: NA; CDR3aa: CASSGTQGGAYGYTF; CDR3nt: TGTGCCAGCAGTGGGACCCAGGGTGGGGCCTATGGCTACACCTTC
v_gene: TRBV15; j_gene: TRBJ1-1; abundance: NA; d_gene: NA; CDR3aa: CATSREVSTEAFF; CDR3nt: TGTGCCACCAGCAGAGAAGTCAGCACTGAAGCTTTCTTT
v_gene: TRBV27; j_gene: TRBJ2-1; abundance: NA; d_gene: TRBD2; CDR3aa: CASSTSGSQKYNEQFF; CDR3nt: TGTGCCAGCAGTACTAGCGGGAGTCAGAAGTACAATGAGCAGTTCTTC
v_gene: TRBV28; j_gene: TRBJ1-1; abundance: NA; d_gene: NA; CDR3aa: CASSWDQGTTEAFF; CDR3nt: TGTGCCAGCAGTTGGGACCAGGGGACAACTGAAGCTTTCTTT
v_gene: TRBV5-1; j_gene: TRBJ1-6; abundance: few; d_gene: NA; CDR3aa: CASSLRSGEGYSPLHF; CDR3nt: TGCGCCAGCAGCTTGCGCTCAGGGGAGGGCTATTCACCCCTCCACTTT
v_gene: TRBV30; j_gene: TRBJ2-6; abundance: NA; d_gene: NA; CDR3aa: CAWSVLLEGLSGANVLTF; CDR3nt: TGTGCCTGGAGTGTACTGTTGGAGGGTCTCTCTGGGGCCAACGTCCTGACTTTC
v_gene: TRBV6-1; j_gene: TRBJ1-2; abundance: NA; d_gene: TRBD1; CDR3aa: CASSETHRGRLDGYTF; CDR3nt: TGTGCCAGCAGTGAAACCCACAGGGGGCGCTTGGATGGCTACACCTTC
v_gene: TRBV7-9; j_gene: TRBJ1-4; abundance: NA; d_gene: NA; CDR3aa: CASSSFATNEKLFF; CDR3nt: TGTGCCAGCAGCTCTTTTGCAACTAATGAAAAACTGTTTTTT
v_gene: TRBV30; j_gene: TRBJ1-2; abundance: NA; d_gene: NA; CDR3aa: CAWSVRSPNYGYTF; CDR3nt: TGTGCCTGGAGTGTACGGTCTCCTAACTATGGCTACACCTTC
v_gene: TRBV27; j_gene: TRBJ1-1; abundance: NA; d_gene: NA; CDR3aa: CASSLWSGTEAFF; CDR3nt: TGTGCCAGCAGTTTATGGTCGGGGACTGAAGCTTTCTTT
v_gene: TRBV7-6; j_gene: TRBJ2-3; abundance: NA; d_gene: TRBD2; CDR3aa: CASSLVVAGGSTDTQYF; CDR3nt: TGTGCCAGCAGCTTAGTAGTAGCGGGAGGGAGCACAGATACGCAGTATTTT
v_gene: TRBV19; j_gene: TRBJ1-1; abundance: NA; d_gene: TRBD1; CDR3aa: CASSPRTGFMNTEAFF; CDR3nt: TGTGCCAGTAGTCCTCGGACAGGATTTATGAACACTGAAGCTTTCTTT
v_gene: TRBV7-6; j_gene: TRBJ2-1; abundance: NA; d_gene: TRBD2; CDR3aa: CASSLEVAGSLAGGTVNEQFF; CDR3nt: TGTGCCAGCAGCTTAGAAGTTGCAGGGAGTCTAGCGGGGGGAACTGTCAATGAGCAGTTCTTC
v_gene: TRBV9; j_gene: TRBJ2-3; abundance: NA; d_gene: TRBD2; CDR3aa: CASSVGNSGGTGGWTDTQYF; CDR3nt: TGTGCCAGCAGCGTAGGAAATAGCGGGGGTACAGGAGGTTGGACAGATACGCAGTATTTT
v_gene: TRBV2; j_gene: TRBJ1-6; abundance: NA; d_gene: NA; CDR3aa: CASSQGSNSPLHF; CDR3nt: TGTGCCAGCAGTCAGGGAAGTAATTCACCCCTCCACTTT
v_gene: TRBV11-3; j_gene: TRBJ2-1; abundance: NA; d_gene: TRBD1; CDR3aa: CASSLGQGNLNEQFF; CDR3nt: TGTGCCAGCAGCTTGGGACAGGGTAATCTCAATGAGCAGTTCTTC
v_gene: TRBV14; j_gene: TRBJ2-2; abundance: NA; d_gene: NA; CDR3aa: CASSQDRGGHLNTGELFF; CDR3nt: TGTGCCAGCAGCCAAGATAGAGGCGGACATCTGAACACCGGGGAGCTGTTTTTT
v_gene: TRBV7-2; j_gene: TRBJ1-1; abundance: NA; d_gene: TRBD1; CDR3aa: CASSSSGGMNTEAFF; CDR3nt: TGTGCCAGCAGCTCCTCAGGGGGCATGAACACTGAAGCTTTCTTT
v_gene: TRBV18; j_gene: TRBJ1-6; abundance: NA; d_gene: NA; CDR3aa: CASSPLKAQGSPLHF; CDR3nt: TGTGCCAGCTCACCACTAAAAGCCCAGGGATCACCCCTCCACTTT
v_gene: TRBV6-1; j_gene: TRBJ1-2; abundance: NA; d_gene: TRBD1; CDR3aa: CASSDDRVSPYGYTF; CDR3nt: TGTGCCAGCAGTGACGACAGGGTTAGTCCCTATGGCTACACCTTC
v_gene: TRBV4-3; j_gene: TRBJ1-1; abundance: NA; d_gene: TRBD1; CDR3aa: CASSQDDRGSTEAFF; CDR3nt: TGCGCCAGCAGCCAAGATGACAGGGGGAGCACTGAAGCTTTCTTT
v_gene: TRBV5-1; j_gene: TRBJ1-6; abundance: NA; d_gene: NA; CDR3aa: CASSFGGNPSYNSPLHF; CDR3nt: TGCGCCAGCAGCTTTGGAGGGAACCCCTCCTATAATTCACCCCTCCACTTT
v_gene: TRBV19; j_gene: TRBJ2-1; abundance: NA; d_gene: NA; CDR3aa: CASSGGWAETDNEQFF; CDR3nt: TGTGCCAGTAGTGGAGGGTGGGCGGAAACCGACAATGAGCAGTTCTTC
v_gene: TRBV11-2; j_gene: TRBJ2-1; abundance: few; d_gene: NA; CDR3aa: CATYYNEQFF; CDR3nt: TGTGCCACCTACTACAATGAGCAGTTCTTC
v_gene: TRBV7-8; j_gene: TRBJ1-2; abundance: NA; d_gene: NA; CDR3aa: CASSLAARDKNYGYTF; CDR3nt: TGTGCCAGCAGCTTAGCCGCCAGGGATAAAAACTATGGCTACACCTTC
v_gene: TRBV5-1; j_gene: TRBJ1-1; abundance: NA; d_gene: NA; CDR3aa: CASRLLPGYDTEAFF; CDR3nt: TGCGCCAGCAGGTTACTCCCAGGATACGACACTGAAGCTTTCTTT
v_gene: TRBV19; j_gene: TRBJ1-5; abundance: NA; d_gene: TRBD1; CDR3aa: CASSAPGQGAGQPQHF; CDR3nt: TGTGCCAGTAGTGCTCCGGGACAGGGTGCGGGTCAGCCCCAGCATTTT
v_gene: TRBV6-1; j_gene: TRBJ2-6; abundance: NA; d_gene: TRBD2; CDR3aa: CASIGGASGANVLTF; CDR3nt: TGTGCCAGCATCGGGGGGGCCTCTGGGGCCAACGTCCTGACTTTC